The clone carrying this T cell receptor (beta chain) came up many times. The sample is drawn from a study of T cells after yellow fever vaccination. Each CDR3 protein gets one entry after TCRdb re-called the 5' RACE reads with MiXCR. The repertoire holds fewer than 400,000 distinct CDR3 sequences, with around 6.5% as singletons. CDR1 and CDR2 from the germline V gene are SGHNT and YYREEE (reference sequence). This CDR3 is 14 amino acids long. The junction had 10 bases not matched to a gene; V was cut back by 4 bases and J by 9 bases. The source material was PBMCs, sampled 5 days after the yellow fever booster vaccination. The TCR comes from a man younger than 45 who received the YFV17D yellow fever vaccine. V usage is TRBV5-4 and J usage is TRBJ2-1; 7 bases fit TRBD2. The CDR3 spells CASSPSRDYVEQFF. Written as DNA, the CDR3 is TGTGCCAGCAGCCCTAGCCGGGACTACGTTGAGCAGTTCTTC.